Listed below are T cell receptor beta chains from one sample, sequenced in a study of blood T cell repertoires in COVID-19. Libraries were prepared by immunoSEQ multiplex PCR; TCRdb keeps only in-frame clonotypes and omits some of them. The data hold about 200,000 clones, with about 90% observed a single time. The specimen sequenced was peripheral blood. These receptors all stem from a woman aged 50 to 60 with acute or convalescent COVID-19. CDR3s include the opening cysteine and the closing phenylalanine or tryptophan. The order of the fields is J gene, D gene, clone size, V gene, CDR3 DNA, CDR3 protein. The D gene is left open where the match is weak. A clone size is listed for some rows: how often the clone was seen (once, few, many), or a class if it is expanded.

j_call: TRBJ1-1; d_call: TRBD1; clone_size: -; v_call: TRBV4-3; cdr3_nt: TGCGCCAGCAGCCAAGTTCAGGGGGCCGAAGCTTTCTTT; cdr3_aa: CASSQVQGAEAFF
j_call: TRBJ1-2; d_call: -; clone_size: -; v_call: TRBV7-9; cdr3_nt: TGTGCCAGCAGCTTCGTGGGCGGAAGGCAGGGTTTTCCCTTCTTC; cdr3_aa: CASSFVGGRQGFPFF
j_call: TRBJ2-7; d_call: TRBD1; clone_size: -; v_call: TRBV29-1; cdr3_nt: TGCAGCGTCGTTTACAGGGGTTTATACGAGCAGTACTTC; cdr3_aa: CSVVYRGLYEQYF
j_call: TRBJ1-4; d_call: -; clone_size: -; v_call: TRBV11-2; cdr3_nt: TGTGCCAGCAGCGACCACAGGGCCTCGAATGAAAAACTGTTTTTT; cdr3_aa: CASSDHRASNEKLFF
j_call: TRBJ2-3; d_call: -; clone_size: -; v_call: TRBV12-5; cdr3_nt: TGTGCTAGTAACTTACAGGGAGGGGGTACAGATACGCAGTATTTT; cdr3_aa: CASNLQGGGTDTQYF
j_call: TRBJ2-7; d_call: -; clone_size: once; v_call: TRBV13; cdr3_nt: TGTGCCAGCAGCCCCCGAGGTAGCGCTCACGAGCAGTACTTC; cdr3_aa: CASSPRGSAHEQYF
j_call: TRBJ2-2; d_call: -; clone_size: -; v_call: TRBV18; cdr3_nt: TGTGCCAGCTCACCTTTACCCCGTCCCGGCGGGGAGCTGTTTTTT; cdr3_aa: CASSPLPRPGGELFF
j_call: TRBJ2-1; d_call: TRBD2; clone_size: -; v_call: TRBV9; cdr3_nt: TGTGCCAGCAGCGTAGGTCAAGGGCTAGCGGCCAATGAGCAGTTCTTC; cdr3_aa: CASSVGQGLAANEQFF
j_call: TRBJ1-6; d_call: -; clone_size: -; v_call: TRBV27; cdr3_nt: TGTGCCAGCAGCCCACAAGGGACAATGTCACCCCTCCACTTT; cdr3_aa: CASSPQGTMSPLHF
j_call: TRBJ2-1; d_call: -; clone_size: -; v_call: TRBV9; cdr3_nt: TGTGCCAGCAGCCCACGGGGGAGCTCCTACAATGAGCAGTTCTTC; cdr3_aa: CASSPRGSSYNEQFF
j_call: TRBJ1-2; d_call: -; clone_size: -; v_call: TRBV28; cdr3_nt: TGTGCCAGCAGTTTAACCAGGGGTCCTAACTATGGCTACACCTTC; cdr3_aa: CASSLTRGPNYGYTF
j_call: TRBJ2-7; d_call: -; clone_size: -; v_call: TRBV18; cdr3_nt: TGTGCCAGCTCACCACTGACAGGTCTCTACGAGCAGTACTTC; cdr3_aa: CASSPLTGLYEQYF
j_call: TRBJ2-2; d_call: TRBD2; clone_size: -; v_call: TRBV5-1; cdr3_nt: TGCGCCAGCAGCCAGACTAGCGGTTCGAACACCGGGGAGCTGTTTTTT; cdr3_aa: CASSQTSGSNTGELFF
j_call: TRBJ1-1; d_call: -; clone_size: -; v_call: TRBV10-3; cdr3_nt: TGTGCCTCTGTAGGGGTTGGCACTGAAGCTTTCTTT; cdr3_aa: CASVGVGTEAFF
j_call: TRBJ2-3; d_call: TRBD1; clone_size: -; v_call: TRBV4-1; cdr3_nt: TGCGCCAGCAGCCAAGATAGACAGGGGGCTGGCACAGATACGCAGTATTTT; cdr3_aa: CASSQDRQGAGTDTQYF
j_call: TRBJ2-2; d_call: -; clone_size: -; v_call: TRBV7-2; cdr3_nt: TGTGCCAGCAGCCGTGGGACAATCACCGGGGAGCTGTTTTTT; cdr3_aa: CASSRGTITGELFF
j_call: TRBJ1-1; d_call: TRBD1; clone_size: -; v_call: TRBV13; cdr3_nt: TGTGCCAGCAGCCCCGGGAGGGGGCGGTTAGCTTTCTTT; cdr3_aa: CASSPGRGRLAFF
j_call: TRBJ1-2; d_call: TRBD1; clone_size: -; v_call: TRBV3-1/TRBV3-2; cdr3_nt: TGTGCCAGCAGCTTCTTTGGGACAGGGGGTGCAAACTATGGCTACACCTTC; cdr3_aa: CASSFFGTGGANYGYTF
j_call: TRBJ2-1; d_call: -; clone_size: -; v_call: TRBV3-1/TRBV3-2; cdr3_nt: TGTGCCAGCAGCCCTCCGTGGAGCAGCGATGAGCAGTTCTTC; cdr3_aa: CASSPPWSSDEQFF
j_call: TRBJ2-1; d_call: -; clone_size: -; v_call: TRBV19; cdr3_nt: TGTGCCAGTAGCCGGACAGGGAGGGCCGACTACAATGAGCAGTTCTTC; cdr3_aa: CASSRTGRADYNEQFF
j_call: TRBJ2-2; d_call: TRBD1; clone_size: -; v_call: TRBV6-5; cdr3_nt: TGTGCCACCACGAGGACAGGGGCGAACACCGGGGAGCTGTTTTTT; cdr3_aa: CATTRTGANTGELFF
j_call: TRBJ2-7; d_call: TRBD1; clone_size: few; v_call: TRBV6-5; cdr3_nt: TGTGCCAGCAGTTACCGCAGGGGGCTTGGCGAGCAGTACTTC; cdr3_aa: CASSYRRGLGEQYF
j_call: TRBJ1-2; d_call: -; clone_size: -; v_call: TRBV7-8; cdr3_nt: TGTGCCAGCAGCCCCGAAGGGGTCCCGGGCGGCTACACCTTC; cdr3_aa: CASSPEGVPGGYTF
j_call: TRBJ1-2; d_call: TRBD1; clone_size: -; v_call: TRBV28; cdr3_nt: TGTGCCAGCAGTTTAGCCCTTGGGACAGATAACTATGGCTACACCTTC; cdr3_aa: CASSLALGTDNYGYTF
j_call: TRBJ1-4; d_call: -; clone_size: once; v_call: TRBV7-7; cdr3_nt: TGTGCCAGCAGCCCTATTGTCCGCGGAAAACTGTTTTTT; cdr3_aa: CASSPIVRGKLFF
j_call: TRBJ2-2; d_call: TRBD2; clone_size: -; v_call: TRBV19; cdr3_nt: TGTGCCAGTAGTAGGGGCTCTTTGAGCGGGGGGGCAGCCGGGGAGCTGTTTTTT; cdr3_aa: CASSRGSLSGGAAGELFF
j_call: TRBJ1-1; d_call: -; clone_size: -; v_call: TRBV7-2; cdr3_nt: TGTGCCAGCAGCTTAGATCAGATCCGCCGGGTGGGCACTGAAGCTTTCTTT; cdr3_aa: CASSLDQIRRVGTEAFF
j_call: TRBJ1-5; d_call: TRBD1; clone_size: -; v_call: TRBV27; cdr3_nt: TGTGCCAGCAGTTTATCCCCGACAGGGGCAGACCAGCCCCAGCATTTT; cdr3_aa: CASSLSPTGADQPQHF
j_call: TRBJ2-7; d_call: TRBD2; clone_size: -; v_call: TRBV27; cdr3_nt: TGTGCCAGCGCCGCGGCGGGGGGGCCATACGAGCAGTACTTC; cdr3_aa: CASAAAGGPYEQYF
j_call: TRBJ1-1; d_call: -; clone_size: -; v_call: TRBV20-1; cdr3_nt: TGCAGTGCCCCCCGGGGGGGGGAAGCTTTCTTT; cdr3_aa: CSAPRGGEAFF
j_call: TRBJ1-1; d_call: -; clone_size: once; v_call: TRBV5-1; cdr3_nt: TGCGCCAGCAGCTTGGCCGGGGGTTTGAACACTGAAGCTTTCTTT; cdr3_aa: CASSLAGGLNTEAFF
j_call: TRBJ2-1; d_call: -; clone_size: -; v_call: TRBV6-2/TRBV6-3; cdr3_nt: TGTGCCAGCAGTTACTTTTTAATTTGGGGCGGTGAGCAGTTCTTC; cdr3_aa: CASSYFLIWGGEQFF
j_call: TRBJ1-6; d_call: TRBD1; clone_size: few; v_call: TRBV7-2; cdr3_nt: TGTGCCAGCAGCTTAATCCTCCGGGACAGAGCCGCACCCCTCCACTTT; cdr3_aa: CASSLILRDRAAPLHF
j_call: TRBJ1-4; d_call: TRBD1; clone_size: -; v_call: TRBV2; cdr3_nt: TGTGCCAGCAGTGAAGGGGGGACAGTTTCGGAAAAACTGTTTTTT; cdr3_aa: CASSEGGTVSEKLFF
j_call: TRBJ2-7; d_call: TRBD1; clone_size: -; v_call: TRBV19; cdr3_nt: TGTGCCAGTAGTATAGAGGGCAGGGGGACATACGAGCAGTACTTC; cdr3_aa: CASSIEGRGTYEQYF
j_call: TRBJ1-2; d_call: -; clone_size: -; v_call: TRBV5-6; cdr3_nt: TGTGCCAGCAGCTTGGATCGGACAGTGACCTCTGAAGGCTACACCTTC; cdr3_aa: CASSLDRTVTSEGYTF
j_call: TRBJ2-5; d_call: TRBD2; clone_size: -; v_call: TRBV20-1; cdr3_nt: TGCAGTGCTAGTGGCGGGAGTGGCCAAGAGACCCAGTACTTC; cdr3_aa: CSASGGSGQETQYF
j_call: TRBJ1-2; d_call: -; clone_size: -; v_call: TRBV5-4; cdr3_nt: TGTGCCAGCAGCTTTGGTGGGACAAAGGCTAACTATGGCTACACCTTC; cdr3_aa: CASSFGGTKANYGYTF
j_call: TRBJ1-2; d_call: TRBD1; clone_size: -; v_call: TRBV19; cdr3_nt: TGTGCCAGTTGTAACAGGGGGTGGAACTATGGCTACACCTTC; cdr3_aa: CASCNRGWNYGYTF
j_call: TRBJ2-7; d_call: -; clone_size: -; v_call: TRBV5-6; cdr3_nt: TGTGCCAGCAGCCCAGGCGGGTACGAGCAGTACTTC; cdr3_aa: CASSPGGYEQYF
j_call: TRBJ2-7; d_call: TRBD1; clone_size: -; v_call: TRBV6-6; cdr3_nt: TGTGCCAGCAGTAAAGACAGGGGATCGGCCTACGAGCAGTACTTC; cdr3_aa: CASSKDRGSAYEQYF
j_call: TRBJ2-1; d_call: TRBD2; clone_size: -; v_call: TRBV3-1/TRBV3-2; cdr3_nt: TGTGCCAGCAGCCAGGGCGGGAGTTCCAATGAGCAGTTCTTC; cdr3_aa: CASSQGGSSNEQFF
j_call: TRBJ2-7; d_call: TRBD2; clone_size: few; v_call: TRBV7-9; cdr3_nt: TGTGCCAGCAGCCGAGGGACTAGCGGGAGGGCCCAAGAGCAGTACTTC; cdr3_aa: CASSRGTSGRAQEQYF
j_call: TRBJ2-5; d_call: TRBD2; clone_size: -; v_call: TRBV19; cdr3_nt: TGTGCCAGTAGTACCTGGGAGGGGACGAAGACCCAGTACTTC; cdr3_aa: CASSTWEGTKTQYF
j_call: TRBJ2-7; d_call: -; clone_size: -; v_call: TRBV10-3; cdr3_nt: TGTGCCATCAGTGATCGCGTGGGTACTAGGGCAGGATCCTACGAGCAGTACTTC; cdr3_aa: CAISDRVGTRAGSYEQYF
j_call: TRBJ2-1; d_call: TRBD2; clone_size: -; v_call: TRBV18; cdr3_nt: TGTGCCAGCTCACCATTCGGACTAGCGCAAAACCCGGGCTACAATGAGCAGTTCTTC; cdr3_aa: CASSPFGLAQNPGYNEQFF
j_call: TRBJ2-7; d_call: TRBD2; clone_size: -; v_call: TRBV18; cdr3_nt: TGTGCCAGCTCACCAGCGGGAGGAAACTACGAGCAGTACTTC; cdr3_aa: CASSPAGGNYEQYF
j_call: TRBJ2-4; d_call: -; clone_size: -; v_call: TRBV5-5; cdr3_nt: TGTGCCAGCAGCTTAAGCGGCCTAGCCAAAAACATTCAGTACTTC; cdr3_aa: CASSLSGLAKNIQYF